This passage covers 18 T cell receptor beta chains from one sample sequenced in a study of shared clonotypes between healthy human individuals. Naive-designated CD8 cells lacked CD45RO, were positively enriched for CCR7, and omitted terminally differentiated effector memory CD45RA+ cells. The method was immunoSEQ multiplex PCR; TCRdb's version includes in-frame clones alone and lacks a portion of them. The sample shows about 2 million clones, about 95% of them seen only once. The sequencing sample was made of naive CD8+ T cells sorted from blood. These receptors originate from a man between 18 and 35 years old in good health.

The V and J genes are TRBV13 and TRBJ2-1, with 7 bases aligning to TRBD1. CDR3 length: 14 residues. CDR1 is PRHDT, CDR2 FYEKMQ, per germline (reference sequence). V shed 1 base and J 7 bases; nucleotides not matched to a gene: 4. As DNA, the CDR3 is TGTGCCAGCAGCTTAGAGGGGGCTCAGAATGAGCAGTTCTTC. It translates to CASSLEGAQNEQFF. The entire variable domain, with the rest obtained from reference TRBV13 and TRBJ2-1, is as follows: AAGVIQSPRHLIKEKRETATLKCYPIPRHDTVYWYQQGPGQDPQFLISFYEKMQSDKGSIPDRFSAQQFSDYHSELNMSSLELGDSALYFCASSLEGAQNEQFFGPGTRLTVL.

J is TRBJ1-4 and V is TRBV4-3; D gene unclear. V was clipped by 1 base and J by 2 bases, with 8 bases between them. CDR3 size: 15 residues. Germline lookup yields CDR1 LGHNA and CDR2 YSLEER. CDR3 sequence (DNA): TGCGCCAGCAGCCAAGGACAAGGGACTAATGAAAAACTGTTTTTT. Protein product: CASSQGQGTNEKLFF.

This clone was counted at least ten times. The genes are TRBV5-6 and TRBJ1-2, with D uncertain. This CDR3 contains 19 residues. Trimming cost V 2 bases and J 0 bases, with 23 bases left between them. Germline V gives CDR1 SGHDT, CDR2 YYEEEE. CDR3 protein: CASSFLSILLDKPNYGYTF. In DNA, the CDR3 is TGTGCCAGCAGCTTTCTAAGTATTTTGTTAGACAAGCCTAACTATGGCTACACCTTC.

The V gene is TRBV28, the J gene TRBJ2-7; the match to TRBD1 covers 7 bases. V lost 4 bases and J lost 6; bases outside the gene matches: 9. Germline-derived CDR1 and CDR2 are MDHEN and SYDVKM. The CDR3 runs to 14 residues. The CDR3 DNA reads TGTGCCAGCAGTTCGACAGGGCTGGGGCTCGAGCAGTACTTC. Amino acid sequence: CASSSTGLGLEQYF.

This clone was counted a single time. V gene TRBV9 combines with J gene TRBJ2-7; TRBD1 matches at 9 bases. J lost 6 bases, V lost 4 bases, and 11 bases had no gene match. The germline gives CDR1 SGDLS, CDR2 YYNGEE. This CDR3 comprises 15 residues. CDR3 sequence (DNA): TGTGCCAGCAGCTGGGGACAGGGAGGAGCCGGCGAGCAGTACTTC. This sequence encodes CASSWGQGGAGEQYF.

About this clone itself: In the same sample, other DNA sequences code for this CDR3. The V call is TRBV7-9, the J call TRBJ1-5, with a weak D call TRBD1 (5 bases). V shed 3 bases and J shed 0 bases, with 6 bases lying between them. This CDR3 has 14 amino acids. Germline V CDR1 and CDR2: SEHNR, FQNEAQ (reference sequence). This CDR3 is CASSFDSSNQPQHF. Written as DNA, the CDR3 is TGTGCCAGCAGCTTTGACAGTAGCAATCAGCCCCAGCATTTT.

The genes are TRBV4-1 and TRBJ1-1; 7 bases align to TRBD1. Germline-derived CDR1 and CDR2 are MGHRA and YSYEKL. The CDR3 runs to 14 residues. Trimming took 1 base from V and 4 from J; bases not matched to a gene: 3. DNA of the CDR3: TGCGCCAGCAGCCAAGCCCACAGGGGCACTGAAGCTTTCTTT. Amino acid sequence: CASSQAHRGTEAFF.

The rearrangement joins TRBV27 to TRBJ2-7; 10 nucleotides align to TRBD1. CDR3 length: 16 amino acids. Unmatched junction bases numbered 9, after V lost 6 bases and J lost 1 base. The germline V gene encodes CDR1 MNHEY and CDR2 SMNVEV (reference sequence). The DNA for the CDR3 is TGTGCCAGCAGCTTAAACCCGGGACAGGGGTCCTACGAGCAGTACTTC. Translated, it gives CASSLNPGQGSYEQYF.

This rearrangement joins TRBV6-5 to TRBJ2-5, with D hard to call. V lost 0 bases and J lost 4, with 9 bases in between. This CDR3 contains 14 residues. Germline V lookup: CDR1 MNHEY, CDR2 SVGAGI. The CDR3 region has the DNA TGTGCCAGCAGTTACTCGAACGTGGGAGAGACCCAGTACTTC. Translation gives CASSYSNVGETQYF.

This chain links TRBV2 with TRBJ2-5, with 9 bases matching TRBD2. With 5 bases clipped from V and 5 bases from J, the junction kept 12 bases outside the gene matches. Germline CDR1 SNHLY, CDR2 FYNNEI. The CDR3 extends over 16 amino acids. The DNA for the CDR3 is TGTGCCAGCAGTAAAGGGCTAGCGGGGTCAGTGGAGACCCAGTACTTC. This sequence encodes CASSKGLAGSVETQYF.

This chain links TRBV4-1 with TRBJ2-7; weak D call: TRBD2 (6 bases). The V gene's germline CDR1 is MGHRA and CDR2 YSYEKL. The V end lost 1 base, the J end lost 0 bases, and 13 bases lay between the germline ends. The CDR3 length is 16 residues. The CDR3 region has the DNA TGCGCCAGCAGCCAAGTCCTGGTCGGGGGCTCCTACGAGCAGTACTTC. Encoded protein: CASSQVLVGGSYEQYF.

This rearrangement joins TRBV13 to TRBJ2-3, with 8 bases matching TRBD1. The CDR3 is 15 residues long. V trimming: 1 base; J trimming: 1 base; junction bases outside the gene matches: 1. CDR1 is PRHDT and CDR2 is FYEKMQ in the germline V gene (reference sequence). The CDR3 region is CASSLEGQGTDTQYF. The CDR3 DNA sequence: TGTGCCAGCAGCTTAGAGGGACAGGGCACAGATACGCAGTATTTT.

The chain carries TRBV4-1 and TRBJ1-5; 8 bases map to TRBD1. The CDR3 is 16 residues long. CDR1 MGHRA and CDR2 YSYEKL come from the germline V gene. J gave up 10 bases and V 4 bases, and 15 bases lay outside the gene matches. As DNA, the CDR3 is TGCGCCAGCAGCCCCCGGACAGGGAGCCAGGCGACCCCCCAGCATTTT. Its protein is CASSPRTGSQATPQHF.

The chain combines TRBV28 with TRBJ2-5; 9 bases agree with TRBD2. Looked up from germline, CDR1 is MDHEN and CDR2 is SYDVKM. This CDR3 is 17 amino acids long. V shed 2 bases, J shed 4 bases, and the junction held 11 bases outside the gene matches. The CDR3 loop is CASSLISGGGSGETQYF. The DNA of the CDR3 is TGTGCCAGCAGTTTAATTAGCGGGGGAGGCTCAGGAGAGACCCAGTACTTC.

The J gene is TRBJ1-2, the V gene TRBV30; tentatively, D is TRBD1 (6 bases). Trimming shortened V by 4 bases and J by 3 bases, and 18 bases separated the two germline ends. In germline, CDR1 is GTSNPN, CDR2 SVGIG (reference sequence). CDR3 length: 15 residues. CDR3 nucleotides: TGTGCCTGGACCTCGGAAAGAGAGGGGGACTATGGCTACACCTTC. Translated, it gives CAWTSEREGDYGYTF.

CDR3 DNA: TGCGCCAGCAGCCCTCTAGATTACTCCTACGAGCAGTACTTC. Translating it yields CASSPLDYSYEQYF. The chain is built from TRBV5-1 and TRBJ2-7; D gene ambiguous. This CDR3 contains 14 residues. The V gene lost 4 bases and the J gene lost 0 bases, with 11 bases spanning the gap. Germline V CDR1 and CDR2: SGHRS, YFSETQ.

The J gene is TRBJ1-1, the V gene TRBV6-6; 7 nucleotides match TRBD1. CDR1 is MNHNY and CDR2 is SVGAGI in the germline V gene (reference sequence). The CDR3 spans 11 residues. V gave up 8 bases and J gave up 5 bases; unmatched junction bases: 2. The CDR3 loop reads CASEDRTEAFF. The CDR3 DNA is TGTGCCAGCGAGGACAGGACTGAAGCTTTCTTT.

The CDR3 DNA reads as TGCGCCAGCAGCCCACGGAAGGGGCTGGGGGACACTGAAGCTTTCTTT. Translation: CASSPRKGLGDTEAFF. The genes are TRBV4-1 and TRBJ1-1; maybe TRBD1 (5 bases). The CDR3 length is 16 residues. Germline CDR1 and CDR2: MGHRA and YSYEKL. The V and J ends lost 4 bases and 3 bases respectively, with 18 bases between them.